These 30 T cell receptor beta chains share one sample of origin, sequenced in a study of blood T cell repertoires in COVID-19. Profiled with immunoSEQ multiplex PCR; TCRdb holds only in-frame clones, not every one. The data hold more than 250,000 clones, with around 84% observed a single time. Sequencing was done on a sample of PBMCs or T cells enriched from blood (not recorded which). Receptors originate from a man in his forties or fifties who had been exposed to COVID-19.

As for this clone: At one boundary the junction diverges from the germline segment, which might be a read error. The chain uses TRBV11-2 and TRBJ2-1; 8 bases are shared with TRBD2. Per germline, CDR1 SGHAT and CDR2 FQNNGV. The CDR3 is 14 residues long. The CDR3 DNA reads as TGTGCCAGCAGCTTAGACCTCGCGGGAGGCCGGCTAGTCTTC. Translating it yields CASSLDLAGGRLVF. Full variable domain (remainder filled in from reference TRBV11-2 and TRBJ2-1): EAGVAQSPRYKIIEKRQSVAFWCNPISGHATLYWYQQILGQGPKLLIQFQNNGVVDDSQLPKDRFSAERLKGVDSTLKIQPAKLEDSAVYLCASSLDLAGGRLVFGPGTRLTVL.

The chain links TRBV19 to TRBJ2-3, with 13 bases aligning to TRBD2. From germline, CDR1 is LNHDA and CDR2 SQIVND (reference sequence). The CDR3 sequence is 17 residues long. The V segment lost 5 bases and the J segment 1 base; nucleotides outside the gene matches: 6. In DNA, the CDR3 is TGTGCCAGTAGTCGGACTAGCGGGAGTGAGGGCACAGATACGCAGTATTTT. Translating gives CASSRTSGSEGTDTQYF.

This sequence joins TRBV7-9 and TRBJ2-7, with 9 bases matching TRBD1. V lost 0 bases to trimming and J lost 6 bases; unmatched junction nucleotides: 12. The germline CDR1 and CDR2 sequences are SEHNR and FQNEAQ (reference sequence). There are 17 residues in the CDR3. The DNA for the CDR3 is TGTGCCAGCAGCTTAGCGGCCTCAGGGACAGGGAAGGGCGAGCAGTACTTC. Its translation: CASSLAASGTGKGEQYF.

The CDR3 DNA reads as TGCAGTGCTAGCGAACAAAATGAGCAGTTCTTC. Residues: CSASEQNEQFF. The chain links TRBV20-1 to TRBJ2-1; D not resolved. V lost 3 bases, J lost 7 bases, and 7 bases lay in between. The germline CDR1 and CDR2 sequences are DFQATT and SNEGSKA (reference sequence). The CDR3 loop spans 11 amino acids.

The rearrangement joins TRBV5-4 to TRBJ1-2; TRBD1 aligns across 8 bases. Germline assignment: CDR1 SGHNT and CDR2 YYREEE (reference sequence). V was clipped by 4 bases and J by 8 bases; unmatched bases: 13. This CDR3 region has 15 residues. The CDR3 DNA is TGTGCCAGCAGCCCCCAGGACAGGGAGTTGAGAGGCTACACCTTC. Translation gives CASSPQDRELRGYTF.

On this clone: The same CDR3 arises from other DNA sequences in this sample as well. J is TRBJ1-2 and V is TRBV15; D is unresolved. CDR3 size: 13 residues. CDR1 and CDR2 from the germline V gene are LNHNV and YYDKDF (reference sequence). Between the trimmed V and J ends, which lost 0 bases and 1 base, there was a span of 3 bases. CDR3 nucleotide sequence: TGTGCCACCAGCAGAGACCGTAACTATGGCTACACCTTC. Its protein is CATSRDRNYGYTF.

This clone was seen just once. This chain connects TRBV7-2 to TRBJ1-1, with D uncertain. Trimming cost V 2 bases and J 3 bases, with 7 bases left between them. Germline CDR1 and CDR2: SGHTA and FQGNSA. CDR3 size: 13 residues. The CDR3 region is CASSLTRDTEAFF. CDR3 sequence (DNA): TGTGCCAGCAGCTTAACTCGGGACACTGAAGCTTTCTTT.

The V and J genes are TRBV5-1 and TRBJ2-7; 7 bases are shared with TRBD2. This CDR3 is 15 amino acids long. Per germline, CDR1 SGHRS and CDR2 YFSETQ. The V segment lost 6 bases and the J segment 1 base; nucleotides outside the gene matches: 10. The CDR3 DNA follows: TGCGCCAGCACCTCGGGGGGATCTCCATCCTACGAGCAGTACTTC. Encoded protein: CASTSGGSPSYEQYF.

This chain uses TRBV10-3 with TRBJ2-7; 9 bases align to TRBD1. The CDR3 spans 14 residues. Germline V CDR1 and CDR2: ENHRY, SYGVKD. Losses at the gene ends were 3 bases for V and 9 bases for J; bases not matched to a gene: 9. The CDR3: CAISEGTGPLRQYF. CDR3 nucleotides: TGTGCCATCAGTGAAGGGACAGGGCCCCTTCGGCAGTACTTC.

This clone was seen a single time. The chain carries TRBV6-5 and TRBJ1-2, with D unresolved. From germline, CDR1 is MNHEY and CDR2 SVGAGI. There are 13 residues in the CDR3. The germline V and J ends were trimmed by 6 bases and 2 bases, with 10 bases remaining between them. CDR3 nucleotides: TGTGCCAGCAGCTCGGGAACGAACTATGGCTACACCTTC. The encoded protein is CASSSGTNYGYTF.

The CDR3 here is CASSVAASPTYEQYF. CDR3 DNA: TGTGCCAGCAGCGTAGCGGCTAGCCCTACCTACGAGCAGTACTTC. This sequence joins TRBV9 and TRBJ2-7; a possible D gene is TRBD2 (5 bases). V lost 0 bases to trimming and J lost 2 bases, with 12 bases between them. Germline CDR1 and CDR2: SGDLS and YYNGEE. The CDR3 has 15 residues.

CDR3 residues: CAWSVTVETQYF. CDR3 DNA: TGTGCCTGGAGTGTAACGGTGGAGACCCAGTACTTC. This chain uses TRBV30 with TRBJ2-5; D unresolved. In germline, CDR1 is GTSNPN, CDR2 SVGIG (reference sequence). The CDR3 runs 12 residues. V was trimmed by 0 bases and J by 5 bases, leaving 7 bases between them.

This clone has more than one count but fewer than ten. The chain employs TRBV9 and TRBJ1-5; TRBD1 matches 7 bases. Germline V gene lookup returns CDR1 SGDLS and CDR2 YYNGEE. The CDR3 consists of 14 residues. J lost 3 bases, V lost 3 bases, and 3 bases had no gene match. CDR3 DNA sequence: TGTGCCAGCAGCGATGGGACAGCCAATCAGCCCCAGCATTTT. It is translated as CASSDGTANQPQHF.

The chain uses TRBV5-1 and TRBJ2-6, with a weak D call TRBD1 (5 bases). V dropped 5 bases and J dropped 0 bases, with 21 bases sitting between them. The CDR3 is 19 amino acids. Germline V gives CDR1 SGHRS, CDR2 YFSETQ. Written as DNA, the CDR3 is TGCGCCAGCAGTTATCTCGCAAGGGGCATAGACTCTGGGGCCAACGTCCTGACTTTC. This gives the protein CASSYLARGIDSGANVLTF.

The chain joins TRBV7-2 to TRBJ1-1, with TRBD1 matching 9 bases. V dropped 0 bases and J dropped 4; count of bases not matched to a gene: 3. This CDR3 comprises 15 residues. The V gene's germline CDR1 is SGHTA and CDR2 FQGNSA. For the CDR3, the DNA is TGTGCCAGCAGCTTAGCAGCGACAGGGGGCACTGAAGCTTTCTTT. Its protein is CASSLAATGGTEAFF.

The chain couples TRBV28 to TRBJ1-5; D uncertain. In germline, CDR1 is MDHEN, CDR2 SYDVKM. Trimming left V 6 bases short and J 7 bases short, with 10 bases between. CDR3 length equals 12 residues. This CDR3 reads CASRGGNQPQHF. The CDR3 DNA reads TGTGCCAGCAGAGGAGGGAACCAGCCCCAGCATTTT.

Only one count was recorded for this clone. The chain employs TRBV29-1 and TRBJ2-2; 7 nucleotides agree with TRBD2. CDR1 is SQVTM and CDR2 is ANQGSEA in the germline V gene. The CDR3 consists of 15 residues. V gave up 0 bases and J gave up 5 bases; unmatched junction bases: 6. The CDR3 is CSVEEAGWGTGELFF. The CDR3 DNA is TGCAGCGTTGAAGAAGCGGGATGGGGGACCGGGGAGCTGTTTTTT.

In this sample, this clone turned up once. This chain uses TRBV25-1 with TRBJ2-5; 8 nucleotides agree with TRBD2. V dropped 4 bases and J dropped 5; count of bases not matched to a gene: 6. Germline CDR1 MGHDK, CDR2 SYGVNS. The CDR3 totals 14 residues. The CDR3 loop reads CASSANSGIETQYF. CDR3 coding DNA: TGTGCCAGCAGTGCCAATAGCGGGATCGAGACCCAGTACTTC.

The gene calls are TRBV3-1 (or the pseudogene TRBV3-2) and TRBJ2-1; a possible D gene is TRBD2 (6 bases). The CDR3 totals 15 residues. CDR1 LGHDT and CDR2 YNNKEL come from the germline V gene (reference sequence). Between the trimmed V and J ends, which lost 1 base and 4 bases, there was a span of 11 bases. The CDR3 loop is CASSQGLARYNEQFF. The CDR3 nucleotides are TGTGCCAGCAGCCAAGGTCTAGCGCGATACAATGAGCAGTTCTTC.

CDR3 sequence: CASSRDSGRQPQHF. CDR3 coding DNA: TGTGCCAGCAGCCGGGACAGCGGACGTCAGCCCCAGCATTTT. The V call is TRBV2, the J call TRBJ1-5; TRBD1 matches 7 bases. The V segment lost 6 bases and the J segment 6 bases; nucleotides outside the gene matches: 8. The CDR3 contains 14 residues. Germline CDR1 is SNHLY and CDR2 is FYNNEI.

This clone was seen only a few times. The rearrangement uses TRBV7-9 and TRBJ2-1, with 7 bases that match TRBD2. The CDR3 is made up of 15 amino acids. J lost 12 bases, V lost 5 bases, and 16 bases had no gene match. Per the germline V gene, CDR1 is SEHNR and CDR2 is FQNEAQ (reference sequence). CDR3 loop: CASSPVGVSTGGQFF. CDR3 DNA: TGTGCCAGCAGCCCCGTCGGGGTGTCCACGGGGGGGCAGTTCTTC.

The chain uses TRBV7-2 and TRBJ1-5; 9 bases map to TRBD1. Germline V lookup: CDR1 SGHTA, CDR2 FQGNSA. V trimming: 7 bases; J trimming: 6 bases; junction bases outside the gene matches: 1. CDR3 length equals 12 residues. Written as DNA, the CDR3 is TGTGCCAGCAAGACAGGGGGTCAGCCCCAGCATTTT. This sequence encodes CASKTGGQPQHF.

CDR3 DNA sequence: TGTGCCAGCAGCCAAGTGCAGAGCGTCTACGAGCAGTACTTC. It is translated as CASSQVQSVYEQYF. The chain couples TRBV14 to TRBJ2-7; D unclear. The CDR3 covers 14 residues. Per germline, CDR1 SGHDN and CDR2 FVKESK. The V end was cut by 1 base, the J end by 3 bases, with 10 bases between.

The rearrangement joins TRBV3-1 (or the pseudogene TRBV3-2) to TRBJ1-2; D is perhaps TRBD1 (5 bases). V was cut by 1 base and J by 4 bases, with 13 bases left in between. CDR1 is LGHDT and CDR2 is YNNKEL in the germline V gene (reference sequence). The CDR3 extends over 15 amino acids. The CDR3, as DNA: TGTGCCAGCAGCCAAGGGGGGATCGGGGGCTATGGCTACACCTTC. Residues: CASSQGGIGGYGYTF.

The gene calls are TRBV3-1 (or the pseudogene TRBV3-2) and TRBJ1-3; D unclear. Per the germline V gene, CDR1 is LGHDT and CDR2 is YNNKEL (reference sequence). The V and J ends lost 0 bases and 0 bases respectively, with 15 bases between them. The CDR3 covers 18 residues. CDR3: CASSQDFPVAFSGNTIYF. In DNA form, the CDR3 reads TGTGCCAGCAGCCAAGACTTTCCAGTCGCTTTCTCTGGAAACACCATATATTTT.

This clone was recorded once. The V gene is TRBV30, the J gene TRBJ2-1; 10 bases are a match to TRBD2. The CDR3 extends over 14 amino acids. V lost 8 bases, J lost 4 bases, and 8 bases stayed unmatched. CDR1 and CDR2 from the germline V gene are GTSNPN and SVGIG (reference sequence). This chain's CDR3 is CARKPSGSYNEQFF. The CDR3 DNA reads TGTGCCAGAAAGCCTAGCGGGAGTTACAATGAGCAGTTCTTC. Supplemented by reference TRBV30 and TRBJ2-1, the full variable domain reads SQTIHQWPATLVQPVGSPLSLECTVEGTSNPNLYWYRQAAGRGLQLLFYSVGIGQISSEVPQNLSASRPQDRQFILSSKKLLLSDSGFYLCARKPSGSYNEQFFGPGTRLTVL.

This chain uses TRBV30 with TRBJ1-1; D is ambiguous. Germline CDR1 GTSNPN, CDR2 SVGIG (reference sequence). This CDR3 is 12 amino acids long. Trimming removed 2 bases at V and 1 base at J, with 5 bases between. DNA of the CDR3: TGTGCCTGGAGTCACTCGAACACTGAAGCTTTCTTT. It translates to CAWSHSNTEAFF.

V usage is TRBV25-1 and J usage is TRBJ2-5; TRBD1 matches 9 bases. The CDR3 loop spans 14 amino acids. V was clipped by 7 bases and J by 2 bases; unmatched bases: 5. The germline CDR1 and CDR2 sequences are MGHDK and SYGVNS. The CDR3 nucleotides are TGTGCCAGCAAGGACAGGGGTCTTCAAGAGACCCAGTACTTC. This encodes CASKDRGLQETQYF.

The chain carries TRBV7-2 and TRBJ1-1, with 7 bases matching TRBD1. The CDR3 is 16 amino acids. V was clipped by 5 bases and J by 4 bases; unmatched bases: 13. Germline CDR1 is SGHTA and CDR2 is FQGNSA. CDR3 coding DNA: TGTGCCAGCAGCGTTAGATTTCGGACAGGCGGCACTGAAGCTTTCTTT. Its protein product is CASSVRFRTGGTEAFF.

The rearrangement uses TRBV19 and TRBJ2-3, with 9 bases that match TRBD2. This CDR3 contains 14 residues. V was clipped by 10 bases and J by 1 base; unmatched bases: 6. CDR1 and CDR2 (germline): LNHDA, SQIVND (reference sequence). The CDR3 bases are TGTGCCACTACCTTAGCGGGGGGCACAGATACGCAGTATTTT. It codes for CATTLAGGTDTQYF.